This is a list of T cell receptor beta chains from one sample in a study of beta chain features in type 1 diabetes. Sequenced by immunoSEQ multiplex PCR; TCRdb stores in-frame clones only, minus some. The sample contains 970,000 or so clones, roughly 16% of which appear only once. The sample taken for sequencing was naive CD4+ T cells from blood. Receptors were obtained from a woman aged 18-30 years in good health. The CDR3 runs from the conserved cysteine through the conserved F or W. A D gene is named only where the DNA matches it firmly. For some rows the clone size is stated as once, few or many, or as a class when expanded; others skip it.

.	TRBV2	TRBJ2-4	.	CASSERLAKAKNIQYF	TGTGCCAGCAGTGAGCGGCTAGCGAAAGCCAAAAACATTCAGTACTTC
few	TRBV7-2	TRBJ2-5	.	CASSLYSREETQYF	TGTGCCAGCAGCTTGTATAGCAGGGAAGAGACCCAGTACTTC
few	TRBV7-2	TRBJ1-2	.	CASSFHWTAYGYTF	TGTGCCAGCAGCTTTCATTGGACTGCTTATGGCTACACCTTC
few	TRBV6-6	TRBJ2-7	.	CASSQLGPGYEQYF	TGTGCCAGCAGCCAACTTGGGCCCGGATACGAGCAGTACTTC
few	TRBV27	TRBJ2-7	.	CANKATTKTIF	TGTGCCAATAAAGCTACTACTAAGACCATCTTC
.	TRBV7-9	TRBJ1-1	.	CASSSQRATEAFF	TGTGCCAGCAGCTCACAGAGGGCAACTGAAGCTTTCTTT
few	TRBV29-1	TRBJ1-4	TRBD1	CSAMGQGGTNEKLFF	TGCAGCGCTATGGGACAGGGGGGAACTAATGAAAAACTGTTTTTT
.	TRBV7-8	TRBJ2-5	.	CASSPTPLEEETQYF	TGTGCCAGCAGCCCCACCCCACTAGAGGAAGAGACCCAGTACTTC
few	TRBV27	TRBJ1-2	TRBD1	CASSWTSGQGAYGYTF	TGTGCCAGCAGTTGGACATCCGGACAGGGGGCCTATGGCTACACCTTC
few	TRBV27	TRBJ2-7	TRBD1	CASSLTGTGDYEQYF	TGTGCCAGCAGTCTAACCGGGACAGGGGATTACGAGCAGTACTTC
.	TRBV7-9	TRBJ2-1	.	CASSPVGGNEQFF	TGTGCCAGCAGTCCCGTGGGGGGCAATGAGCAGTTCTTC
few	TRBV29-1	TRBJ2-7	TRBD2	CSVRSGATYEQYF	TGCAGCGTCCGAAGCGGGGCTACCTACGAGCAGTACTTC
.	TRBV7-8	TRBJ2-1	.	CASSSTPGYEAQFF	TGTGCCAGCAGCTCCACACCGGGGTATGAGGCGCAGTTCTTC
.	TRBV29-1	TRBJ2-5	.	CSVEGWQETQYF	TGCAGCGTTGAAGGCTGGCAAGAGACCCAGTACTTC
few	TRBV29-1	TRBJ2-1	TRBD2	CSVEKGFGTSGRDEQFF	TGCAGCGTTGAAAAAGGGTTCGGGACTAGCGGGAGGGATGAGCAGTTCTTC
few	TRBV7-8	TRBJ2-1	.	CASSPRTRYNEQFF	TGTGCCAGCAGCCCAAGGACTCGGTACAATGAGCAGTTCTTC
.	TRBV27	TRBJ2-1	TRBD2	CASSPMTSGYNEQFF	TGTGCCAGCAGTCCCATGACTAGCGGGTACAATGAGCAGTTCTTC
.	TRBV5-1	TRBJ2-1	.	CASSFMYNEQFF	TGCGCCAGCAGCTTCATGTACAATGAGCAGTTCTTC
few	TRBV7-9	TRBJ2-5	.	CASSLNGLGTQYF	TGTGCCAGCAGCTTAAACGGTTTGGGGACCCAGTACTTC
.	TRBV4-2	TRBJ1-2	.	CASSQEAVGLIYGYTF	TGTGCCAGCAGCCAAGAGGCCGTTGGACTTATCTATGGCTACACCTTC
few	TRBV11-2	TRBJ2-1	.	CASSSLQRNNEQFF	TGTGCCAGCAGCTCGCTCCAGCGTAACAATGAGCAGTTCTTC
.	TRBV5-1	TRBJ2-7	.	CASSLVRGVAYEQYF	TGCGCCAGCAGCTTGGTCCGAGGTGTTGCCTACGAGCAGTACTTC
few	TRBV25-1	TRBJ2-1	.	CASSEYPGTEQFF	TGTGCCAGCAGTGAATATCCCGGGACTGAGCAGTTCTTC
.	TRBV5-1	TRBJ1-2	TRBD1	CASSLADGGQVGYTF	TGCGCCAGCAGCTTGGCCGACGGGGGACAGGTCGGCTACACCTTC
.	TRBV18	TRBJ2-1	TRBD2	CASSPIRGASGTYNEQFF	TGTGCCAGCTCACCTATAAGGGGTGCTAGCGGGACCTACAATGAGCAGTTCTTC
few	TRBV5-4	TRBJ2-4	TRBD2	CASSAGTSGSGAKNIQYF	TGTGCCAGCAGCGCCGGGACTAGCGGGAGCGGAGCCAAAAACATTCAGTACTTC
few	TRBV27	TRBJ1-4	.	CASSLSGGDEKLFF	TGTGCCAGCAGTTTATCTGGTGGGGATGAAAAACTGTTTTTT
few	TRBV6-1	TRBJ2-1	.	CASSFQSINEQFF	TGTGCCAGCAGTTTCCAGTCTATAAATGAGCAGTTCTTC
few	TRBV18	TRBJ1-5	.	CASSPGQRTPNQPQHF	TGTGCCAGCTCACCGGGGCAGCGAACCCCAAATCAGCCCCAGCATTTT
few	TRBV28	TRBJ2-7	TRBD1	CASSLSDREHEQYF	TGTGCCAGCAGTTTATCTGACAGGGAACACGAGCAGTACTTC
.	TRBV21-1	TRBJ2-7	.	CASSGAGGARGYEQYF	TGTGCCAGCAGCGGGGCAGGGGGCGCAAGGGGATACGAGCAGTACTTC
.	TRBV7-2	TRBJ2-4	.	CASSFAALRTSWYF	TGTGCCAGCAGTTTTGCCGCCCTACGGACCTCATGGTACTTC
.	TRBV6-6	TRBJ2-7	TRBD1	CASRETGTGAYEQYF	TGTGCCAGCAGGGAGACCGGGACAGGGGCCTACGAGCAGTACTTC
few	TRBV5-4	TRBJ2-1	.	CASSQTTGNNEQFF	TGTGCCAGCAGCCAGACAACAGGGAACAATGAGCAGTTCTTC
.	TRBV18	TRBJ1-1	TRBD1	CASSPNRPGGMNTEAFF	TGTGCCAGCTCCCCTAATCGGCCAGGGGGCATGAACACTGAAGCTTTCTTT
few	TRBV7-2	TRBJ2-7	TRBD2	CASSFWLAGAVEQYF	TGTGCCAGCAGCTTTTGGTTAGCGGGAGCCGTTGAGCAGTACTTC
.	TRBV15	TRBJ2-5	.	CATSSVAGETQYF	TGTGCCACCAGCAGCGTGGCTGGAGAGACCCAGTACTTC